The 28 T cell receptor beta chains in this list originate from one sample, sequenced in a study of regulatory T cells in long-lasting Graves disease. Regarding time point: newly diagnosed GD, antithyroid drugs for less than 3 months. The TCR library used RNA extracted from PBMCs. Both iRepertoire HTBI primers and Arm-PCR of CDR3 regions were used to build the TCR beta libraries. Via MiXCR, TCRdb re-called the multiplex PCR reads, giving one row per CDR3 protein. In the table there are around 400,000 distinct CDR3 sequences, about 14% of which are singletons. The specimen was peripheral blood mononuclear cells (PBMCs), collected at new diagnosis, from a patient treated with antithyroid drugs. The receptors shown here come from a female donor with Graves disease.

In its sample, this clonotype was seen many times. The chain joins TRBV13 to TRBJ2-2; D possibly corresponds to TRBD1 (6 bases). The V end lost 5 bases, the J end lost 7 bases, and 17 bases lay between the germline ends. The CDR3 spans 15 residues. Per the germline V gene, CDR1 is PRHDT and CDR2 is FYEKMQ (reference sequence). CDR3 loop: CASSQKGQDSGELFF. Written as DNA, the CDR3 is TGTGCCAGCAGCCAAAAGGGACAAGATAGCGGGGAGCTGTTTTTT.

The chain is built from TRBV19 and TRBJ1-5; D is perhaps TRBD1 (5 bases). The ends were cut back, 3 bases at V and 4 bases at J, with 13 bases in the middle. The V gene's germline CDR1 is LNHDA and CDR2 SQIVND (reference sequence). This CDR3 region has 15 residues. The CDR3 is CASSIWGVGNQPQHF. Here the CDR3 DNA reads TGTGCCAGTAGTATTTGGGGCGTCGGTAATCAGCCCCAGCATTTT.

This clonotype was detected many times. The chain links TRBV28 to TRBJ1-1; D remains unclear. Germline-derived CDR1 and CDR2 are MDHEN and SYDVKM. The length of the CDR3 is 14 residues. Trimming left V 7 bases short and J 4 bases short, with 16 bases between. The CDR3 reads CASIAPRRSTEAFF. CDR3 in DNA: TGTGCCAGCATCGCCCCCAGGAGGAGCACTGAAGCTTTCTTT.

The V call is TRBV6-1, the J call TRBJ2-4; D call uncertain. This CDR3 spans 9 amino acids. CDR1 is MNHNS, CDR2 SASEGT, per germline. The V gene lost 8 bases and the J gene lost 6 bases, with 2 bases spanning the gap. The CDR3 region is CASGNIQYF. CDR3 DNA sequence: TGTGCCAGCGGAAACATTCAGTACTTC.

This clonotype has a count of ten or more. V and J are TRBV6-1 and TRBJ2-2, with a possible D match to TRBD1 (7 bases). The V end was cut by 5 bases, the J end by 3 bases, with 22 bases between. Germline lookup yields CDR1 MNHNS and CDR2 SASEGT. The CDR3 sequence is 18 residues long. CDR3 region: CASSMQGGVSMDTGELFF. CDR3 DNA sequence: TGTGCCAGCAGTATGCAGGGGGGTGTTTCAATGGACACCGGGGAGCTGTTTTTT.

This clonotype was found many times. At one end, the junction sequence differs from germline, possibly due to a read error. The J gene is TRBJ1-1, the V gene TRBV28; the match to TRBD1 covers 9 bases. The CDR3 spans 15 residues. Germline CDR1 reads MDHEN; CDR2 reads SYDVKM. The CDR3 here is CASSLPGQGFVGPTF. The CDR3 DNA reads TGTGCCAGCAGTTTACCGGGACAGGGTTTCGTCGGGCCCACCTTT. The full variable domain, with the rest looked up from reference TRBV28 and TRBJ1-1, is DVKVTQSSRYLVKRTGEKVFLECVQDMDHENMFWYRQDPGLGLRLIYFSYDVKMKEKGDIPEGYSVSREKKERFSLILESASTNQTSMYLCASSLPGQGFVGPTFGQGTRLTVV.

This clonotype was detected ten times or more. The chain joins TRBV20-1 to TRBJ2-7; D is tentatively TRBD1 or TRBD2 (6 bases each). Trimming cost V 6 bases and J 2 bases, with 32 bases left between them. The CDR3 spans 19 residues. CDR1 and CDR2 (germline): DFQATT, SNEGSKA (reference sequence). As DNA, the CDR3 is TGCAGTGCGGGAGATCGGAGACCGGGAGTGAGGGGGGATCCCTACGAGCAGTACTTC. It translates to CSAGDRRPGVRGDPYEQYF.

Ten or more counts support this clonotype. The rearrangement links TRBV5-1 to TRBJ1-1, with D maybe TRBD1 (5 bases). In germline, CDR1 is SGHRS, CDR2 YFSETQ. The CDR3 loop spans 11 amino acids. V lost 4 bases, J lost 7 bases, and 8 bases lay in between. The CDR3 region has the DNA TGCGCCAGCAGCGAGACAGATGAAGCTTTCTTT. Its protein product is CASSETDEAFF.

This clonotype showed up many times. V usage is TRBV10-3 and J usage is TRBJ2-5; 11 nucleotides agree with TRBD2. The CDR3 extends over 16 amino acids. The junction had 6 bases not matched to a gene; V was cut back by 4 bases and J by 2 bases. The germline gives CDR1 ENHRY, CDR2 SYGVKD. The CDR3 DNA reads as TGTGCCATCAGTGGCACACTAGCGGGAGCTCAAGAGACCCAGTACTTC. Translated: CAISGTLAGAQETQYF.

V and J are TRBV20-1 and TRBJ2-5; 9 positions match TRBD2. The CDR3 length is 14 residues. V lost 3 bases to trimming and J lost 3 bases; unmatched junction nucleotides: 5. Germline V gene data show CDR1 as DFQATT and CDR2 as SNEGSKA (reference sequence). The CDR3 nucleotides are TGCAGTGCTAGCAAGACTAGCGGAAAAGAGACCCAGTACTTC. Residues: CSASKTSGKETQYF.

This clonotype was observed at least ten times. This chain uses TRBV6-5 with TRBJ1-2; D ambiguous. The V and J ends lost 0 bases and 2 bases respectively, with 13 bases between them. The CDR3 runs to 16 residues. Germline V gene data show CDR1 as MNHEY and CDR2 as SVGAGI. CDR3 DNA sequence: TGTGCCAGCAGTTACTCAGCAGATCTTGCCAACTATGGCTACACCTTC. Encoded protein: CASSYSADLANYGYTF.

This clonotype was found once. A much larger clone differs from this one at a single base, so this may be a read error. The CDR3 spells CASSLRGQGARNEQYF. In DNA form, the CDR3 reads TGTGCCAGCAGCTTAAGGGGCCAGGGGGCCCGCAATGAGCAGTACTTC. J is TRBJ2-7 and V is TRBV7-3; 8 positions agree with TRBD1. In germline, CDR1 is SGHTA, CDR2 FQGTGA. V shed 1 base, J shed 7 bases, and the junction held 12 bases outside the gene matches. The length of the CDR3 is 16 residues. Supplemented by reference TRBV7-3 and TRBJ2-7, the full variable domain reads GAGVSQTPSNKVTEKGKYVELRCDPISGHTALYWYRQSLGQGPEFLIYFQGTGAADDSGLPNDRFFAVRPEGSVSTLKIQRTERGDSAVYLCASSLRGQGARNEQYFGPGTRLTVT.

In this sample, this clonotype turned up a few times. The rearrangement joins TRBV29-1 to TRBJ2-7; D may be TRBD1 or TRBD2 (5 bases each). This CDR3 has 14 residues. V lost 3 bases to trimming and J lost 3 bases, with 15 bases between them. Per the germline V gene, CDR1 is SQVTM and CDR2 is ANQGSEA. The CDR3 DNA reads TGCAGCGTTGAGGGGCCCTCAGGGAGCTACGAGCAGTACTTC. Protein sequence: CSVEGPSGSYEQYF.

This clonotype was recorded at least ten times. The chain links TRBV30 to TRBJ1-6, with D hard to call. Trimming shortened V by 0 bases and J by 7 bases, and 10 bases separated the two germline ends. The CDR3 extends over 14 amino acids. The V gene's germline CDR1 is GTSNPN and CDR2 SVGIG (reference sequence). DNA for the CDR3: TGTGCCTGGAGTGTACCGGCCTTGAATTCACCCCTCCACTTT. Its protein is CAWSVPALNSPLHF. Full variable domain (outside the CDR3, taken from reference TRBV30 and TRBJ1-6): SQTIHQWPATLVQPVGSPLSLECTVEGTSNPNLYWYRQAAGRGLQLLFYSVGIGQISSEVPQNLSASRPQDRQFILSSKKLLLSDSGFYLCAWSVPALNSPLHFGNGTRLTVT.

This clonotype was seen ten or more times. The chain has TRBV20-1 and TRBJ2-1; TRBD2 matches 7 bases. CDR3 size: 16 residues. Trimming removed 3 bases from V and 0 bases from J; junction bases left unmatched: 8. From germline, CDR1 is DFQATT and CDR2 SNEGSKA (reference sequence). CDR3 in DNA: TGCAGTGCTAGCCCCCTCCGCGGGAGCTCCTACAATGAGCAGTTCTTC. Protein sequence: CSASPLRGSSYNEQFF.

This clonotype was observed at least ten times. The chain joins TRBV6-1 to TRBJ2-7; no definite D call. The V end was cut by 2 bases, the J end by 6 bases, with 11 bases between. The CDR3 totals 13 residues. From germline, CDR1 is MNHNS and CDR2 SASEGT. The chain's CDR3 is CASSEQGLLEQYF. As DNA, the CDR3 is TGTGCCAGCAGTGAACAAGGGTTACTCGAGCAGTACTTC.

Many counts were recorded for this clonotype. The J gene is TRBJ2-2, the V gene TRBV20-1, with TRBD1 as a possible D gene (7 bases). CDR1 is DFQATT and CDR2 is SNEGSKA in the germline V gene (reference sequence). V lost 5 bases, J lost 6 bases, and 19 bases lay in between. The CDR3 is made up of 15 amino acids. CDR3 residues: CSAYGGTVRSGELFF. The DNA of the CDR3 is TGCAGTGCTTATGGAGGGACAGTTAGGTCCGGGGAGCTGTTTTTT.

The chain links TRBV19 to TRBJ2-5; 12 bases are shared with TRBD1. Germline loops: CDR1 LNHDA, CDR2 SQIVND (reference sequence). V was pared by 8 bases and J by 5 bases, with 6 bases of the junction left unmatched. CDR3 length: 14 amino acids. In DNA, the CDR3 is TGTGCCAGTTCCGGGACAGGGGGCGCGGAGACCCAGTACTTC. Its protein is CASSGTGGAETQYF.

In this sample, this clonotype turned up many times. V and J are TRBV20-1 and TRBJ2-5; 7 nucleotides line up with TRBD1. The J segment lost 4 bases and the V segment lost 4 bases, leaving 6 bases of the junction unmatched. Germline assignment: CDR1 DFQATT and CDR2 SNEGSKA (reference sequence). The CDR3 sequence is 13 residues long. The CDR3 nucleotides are TGCAGTGCTAAAGGGCAGGGGGTAGAGACCCAGTACTTC. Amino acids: CSAKGQGVETQYF.

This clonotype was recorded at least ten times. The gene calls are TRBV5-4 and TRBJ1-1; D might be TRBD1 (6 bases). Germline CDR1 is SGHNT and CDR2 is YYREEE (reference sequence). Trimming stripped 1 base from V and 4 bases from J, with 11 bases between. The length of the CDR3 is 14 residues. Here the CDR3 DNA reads TGTGCCAGCAGCTTGTACAGGGTGGGCACTGAAGCTTTCTTT. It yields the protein CASSLYRVGTEAFF.

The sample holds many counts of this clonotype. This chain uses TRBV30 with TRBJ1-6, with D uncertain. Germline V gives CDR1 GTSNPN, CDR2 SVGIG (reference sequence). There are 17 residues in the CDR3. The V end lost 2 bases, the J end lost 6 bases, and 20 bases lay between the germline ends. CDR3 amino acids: CAWSPTDGSRGNSPLHF. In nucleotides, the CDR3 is TGTGCCTGGAGTCCTACTGACGGCTCTCGGGGTAATTCACCCCTCCACTTT. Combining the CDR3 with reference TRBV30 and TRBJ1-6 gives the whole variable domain SQTIHQWPATLVQPVGSPLSLECTVEGTSNPNLYWYRQAAGRGLQLLFYSVGIGQISSEVPQNLSASRPQDRQFILSSKKLLLSDSGFYLCAWSPTDGSRGNSPLHFGNGTRLTVT.

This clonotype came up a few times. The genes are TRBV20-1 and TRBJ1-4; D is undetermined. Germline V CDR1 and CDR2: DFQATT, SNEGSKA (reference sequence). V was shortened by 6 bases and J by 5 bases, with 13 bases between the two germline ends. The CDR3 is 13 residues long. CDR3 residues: CSARDGSNEKLFF. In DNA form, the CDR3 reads TGCAGTGCCCGAGACGGATCAAATGAAAAACTGTTTTTT.

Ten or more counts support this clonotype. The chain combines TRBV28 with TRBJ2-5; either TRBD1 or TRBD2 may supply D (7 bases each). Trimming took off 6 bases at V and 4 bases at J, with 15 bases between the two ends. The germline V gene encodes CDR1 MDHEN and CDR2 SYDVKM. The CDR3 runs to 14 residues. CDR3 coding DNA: TGTGCCAGCAGAGAAGCGGGACAGTCAGAGACCCAGTACTTC. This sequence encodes CASREAGQSETQYF.

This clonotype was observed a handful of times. In nucleotides, the CDR3 is TGCAGGCCCAAGGGACAGACTTTTTTCTACGAGCAGTACTTC. Translating it yields CRPKGQTFFYEQYF. The chain employs TRBV20-1 and TRBJ2-7, with 7 bases identical to TRBD1. Germline assignment: CDR1 DFQATT and CDR2 SNEGSKA (reference sequence). This CDR3 spans 14 amino acids.

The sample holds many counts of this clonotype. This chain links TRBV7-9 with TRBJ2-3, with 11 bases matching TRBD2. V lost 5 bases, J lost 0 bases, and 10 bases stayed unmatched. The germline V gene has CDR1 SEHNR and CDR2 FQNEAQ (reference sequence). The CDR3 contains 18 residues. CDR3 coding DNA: TGTGCCAGCAGCCCGGGCGTGGGGACTAGCGGAAGCACAGATACGCAGTATTTT. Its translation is CASSPGVGTSGSTDTQYF.

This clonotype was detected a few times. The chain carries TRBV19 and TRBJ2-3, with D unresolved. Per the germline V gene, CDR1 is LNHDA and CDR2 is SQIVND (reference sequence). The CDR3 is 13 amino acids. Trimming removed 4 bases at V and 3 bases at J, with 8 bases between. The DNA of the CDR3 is TGTGCCAGTAGTACCCTCCTGACAGATACGCAGTATTTT. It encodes CASSTLLTDTQYF.

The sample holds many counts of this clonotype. For the CDR3, the DNA is TGTGCCAGCAGCTACGGGGGGTGGAGGGACCTGTGGCCCGGGGAGCTGTTTTTT. This encodes CASSYGGWRDLWPGELFF. This chain links TRBV7-9 with TRBJ2-2; the match to TRBD2 covers 7 bases. CDR1 is SEHNR and CDR2 is FQNEAQ in the germline V gene (reference sequence). Germline trimming cut 4 bases from V and 6 bases from J; bases unmatched to any gene: 17. The CDR3 runs 18 residues.

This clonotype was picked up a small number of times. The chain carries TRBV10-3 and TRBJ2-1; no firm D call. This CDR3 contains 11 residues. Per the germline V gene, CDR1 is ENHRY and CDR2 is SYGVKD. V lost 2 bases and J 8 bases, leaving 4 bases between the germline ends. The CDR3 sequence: CAISEGDEQFF. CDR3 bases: TGTGCCATCAGTGAGGGGGATGAGCAGTTCTTC.